A single sample gave rise to the 17 T cell receptor beta chains below, sequenced in a study of T cell responses to AZD1222 COVID-19 vaccine. Sequencing used immunoSEQ multiplex PCR; TCRdb keeps in-frame clones, though not all of them. The table records 100,000 to 120,000 clones, 94% of them present only once. Sequencing used peripheral blood, obtained 28 days after the second AZD1222 dose. The origin of the receptors is an adult who received the AZD1222 COVID-19 vaccine.

The chain is built from TRBV7-8 and TRBJ2-5, with D unclear. Trimming took 2 bases from V and 5 from J, leaving 12 bases between them. Per the germline V gene, CDR1 is SGHVS and CDR2 is FQNEAQ. The CDR3 length is 14 residues. The chain's CDR3 is CASSLTELVETQYF. CDR3 nucleotide sequence: TGTGCCAGCAGCTTAACGGAACTGGTGGAGACCCAGTACTTC.

This chain joins TRBV3-1 (or the pseudogene TRBV3-2) and TRBJ2-5, with TRBD2 matching 8 bases. Trimming took 4 bases from V and 2 from J; bases not matched to a gene: 6. CDR1 is LGHDT and CDR2 is YNNKEL in the germline V gene (reference sequence). The CDR3 is made up of 15 amino acids. CDR3 amino acids: CASSRLAMIQETQYF. The CDR3, as DNA: TGTGCCAGCAGCCGACTAGCGATGATTCAAGAGACCCAGTACTTC.

This clone was seen a single time. The chain joins TRBV2 to TRBJ2-7; a possible D gene is TRBD2 (5 bases). V lost 10 bases and J 5 bases, leaving 24 bases between the germline ends. Germline CDR1 SNHLY, CDR2 FYNNEI. The length of the CDR3 is 15 residues. The chain's CDR3 is CATYLKMASQDEQYF. Written as DNA, the CDR3 is TGTGCCACCTACCTTAAGATGGCTAGCCAGGACGAGCAGTACTTC.

This clone has a single count. The chain uses TRBV6-1 and TRBJ1-6; D might be TRBD1 (6 bases). Germline V CDR1 and CDR2: MNHNS, SASEGT. The CDR3 runs 16 residues. Trimming took off 0 bases at V and 6 bases at J, with 12 bases between the two ends. This CDR3 is CASSEASRGGNSPLHF. The CDR3 DNA reads as TGTGCCAGCAGTGAAGCGTCCAGAGGGGGTAATTCACCCCTCCACTTT.

The rearrangement joins TRBV12-5 to TRBJ1-3, with 7 positions matching TRBD1. V trimming: 7 bases; J trimming: 0 bases; junction bases outside the gene matches: 6. This CDR3 has 15 residues. Per the germline V gene, CDR1 is LGHNT and CDR2 is FRNRAP. CDR3 residues: CASEQGQPSGNTIYF. The CDR3 DNA follows: TGTGCTAGTGAGCAGGGACAGCCCTCTGGAAACACCATATATTTT.

This chain joins TRBV12-3 or TRBV12-4 and TRBJ1-1; the D is unclear. V dropped 6 bases and J dropped 7 bases, with 15 bases sitting between them. CDR3 length: 13 residues. The CDR3 region is CASRRRESSEAFF. The CDR3 DNA reads TGTGCCAGCAGACGTCGGGAGTCGAGTGAAGCTTTCTTT.

This clone appeared a single time. The rearrangement joins TRBV28 to TRBJ2-7, with D maybe TRBD2 (6 bases). CDR1 is MDHEN, CDR2 SYDVKM, per germline. Trimming shortened V by 5 bases and J by 0 bases, and 20 bases separated the two germline ends. This CDR3 region has 17 residues. The CDR3 loop reads CASSPPEGSYHSYEQYF. The CDR3 DNA sequence: TGTGCCAGCAGTCCCCCGGAGGGTTCCTATCACTCCTACGAGCAGTACTTC.

V usage is TRBV3-1 (or the pseudogene TRBV3-2) and J usage is TRBJ2-6; D is uncertain. V lost 4 bases and J 4 bases, leaving 8 bases between the germline ends. This CDR3 region has 14 residues. Germline assignment: CDR1 LGHDT and CDR2 YNNKEL (reference sequence). In DNA form, the CDR3 reads TGTGCCAGCAGCCCCCCTGCGGGGGCCAACGTCCTGACTTTC. It is translated as CASSPPAGANVLTF.

The chain couples TRBV6-5 to TRBJ2-3, with D perhaps TRBD1 (5 bases). CDR3 length: 14 amino acids. V was trimmed by 2 bases and J by 1 base, leaving 7 bases between them. Germline V lookup: CDR1 MNHEY, CDR2 SVGAGI. As DNA, the CDR3 is TGTGCCAGCAGTTACGACAGCCGCACAGATACGCAGTATTTT. It translates to CASSYDSRTDTQYF.

The rearrangement links TRBV28 to TRBJ2-3; no definite D call. With 7 bases removed from V and 2 bases from J, the gap between germline ends came to 7 bases. This CDR3 contains 12 residues. Germline CDR1 is MDHEN and CDR2 is SYDVKM. In DNA, the CDR3 is TGTGCCAGCACCAGTTTCACAGATACGCAGTATTTT. The encoded protein is CASTSFTDTQYF.

The genes are TRBV7-9 and TRBJ1-1; the D gene is possibly TRBD1 (6 bases). Germline V CDR1 and CDR2: SEHNR, FQNEAQ (reference sequence). V lost 5 bases and J lost 0, with 13 bases in between. The CDR3 consists of 15 residues. CDR3 residues: CASSVKQGMNTEAFF. In DNA, the CDR3 is TGTGCCAGCAGCGTTAAACAGGGAATGAACACTGAAGCTTTCTTT.

CDR3 bases: TGTGCCAGCAGTGAATCAGGGAACAATCAGCCCCAGCATTTT. As protein: CASSESGNNQPQHF. The J gene is TRBJ1-5, the V gene TRBV6-1; D is possibly TRBD1 (5 bases). Germline CDR1 MNHNS, CDR2 SASEGT. The CDR3 runs to 14 residues. The germline V and J ends were trimmed by 2 bases and 3 bases, with 8 bases remaining between them.

This clone was observed once. The rearrangement links TRBV9 to TRBJ1-2; D uncertain. Trimming cost V 3 bases and J 7 bases, with 13 bases left between them. From germline, CDR1 is SGDLS and CDR2 YYNGEE. This CDR3 has 13 residues. CDR3 sequence reads: CASSGQRMGGYTF. CDR3 nucleotide sequence: TGTGCCAGCAGCGGACAACGCATGGGTGGCTACACCTTC.

This chain uses TRBV11-2 with TRBJ1-2; D ambiguous. CDR1 and CDR2 from the germline V gene are SGHAT and FQNNGV. This CDR3 is 13 amino acids long. The V end was cut by 10 bases, the J end by 5 bases, with 17 bases between. Written as DNA, the CDR3 is TGTGCCACCCAGCGTGGGATGGATTATGGCTACACCTTC. Amino acids: CATQRGMDYGYTF.

The chain carries TRBV5-1 and TRBJ1-5; D uncertain. V was trimmed by 0 bases and J by 0 bases, leaving 7 bases between them. The germline V gene has CDR1 SGHRS and CDR2 YFSETQ. The CDR3 runs 15 residues. CDR3 protein: CASSLGGYSNQPQHF. CDR3 bases: TGCGCCAGCAGCTTGGGAGGCTATAGCAATCAGCCCCAGCATTTT. Using reference TRBV5-1 and TRBJ1-5 for the parts outside the CDR3, the full variable domain is KAGVTQTPRYLIKTRGQQVTLSCSPISGHRSVSWYQQTPGQGLQFLFEYFSETQRNKGNFPGRFSGRQFSNSRSEMNVSTLELGDSALYLCASSLGGYSNQPQHFGDGTRLSIL.

The chain recombines TRBV4-1 with TRBJ2-5, with D tentatively TRBD2 (6 bases). This CDR3 is 15 amino acids long. Germline assignment: CDR1 MGHRA and CDR2 YSYEKL. Trimming left V 6 bases short and J 3 bases short, with 17 bases between. The CDR3 DNA follows: TGCGCCAGCAGTCGTCCTTGGGGGGAAGAAGAGACCCAGTACTTC. It yields the protein CASSRPWGEEETQYF.

The V call is TRBV7-5, the J call TRBJ2-6; the D call in the table, TRBD2, was not verified against the DNA. TRBV7-5 corresponds to a pseudogene. CDR3 size: 16 residues. This CDR3 reads CAGSRPPSSGANVLTF. In DNA, the CDR3 is TGTGCTGGAAGCCGTCCTCCGAGCTCTGGGGCCAACGTCCTGACTTTC.